This TCR beta chain is drawn from a study of T cell repertoires in cytomegalovirus infection. Study-wide context: Both a matching HLA type and CMV infection were indicated by public TCR beta signatures. Study results and limitations: Identification of carriers of CMV plus the relevant HLA was performed using cumulative public TCR beta family frequency.

From the reads, TCRdb called clonotypes with MiXCR, one entry per CDR3 protein. This sample has hundreds of thousands of distinct CDR3 sequences; around 32% occur once, and the top ten carry around a sixth. As concerns this clonotype: Its specificity is unknown.

Germline CDR1 is SGHTA and CDR2 is FQGNSA. Trimming took off 2 bases at V and 3 bases at J, with 7 bases between the two ends. CDR3 length: 13 amino acids. This chain links TRBV7-2 with TRBJ1-2; TRBD1 is a possible D gene (5 bases). The receptor was isolated from a human donor in good health (CMV status not recorded). Some clones in this sample may be carry-over from other donors' samples. Sequences were derived from cultured PBMCs, sampled from culture after CMV antigen stimulation. This chain's CDR3 is CASSLQGDYGYTF. Written as DNA, the CDR3 is TGTGCCAGCAGCTTACAGGGAGACTATGGCTACACCTTC.